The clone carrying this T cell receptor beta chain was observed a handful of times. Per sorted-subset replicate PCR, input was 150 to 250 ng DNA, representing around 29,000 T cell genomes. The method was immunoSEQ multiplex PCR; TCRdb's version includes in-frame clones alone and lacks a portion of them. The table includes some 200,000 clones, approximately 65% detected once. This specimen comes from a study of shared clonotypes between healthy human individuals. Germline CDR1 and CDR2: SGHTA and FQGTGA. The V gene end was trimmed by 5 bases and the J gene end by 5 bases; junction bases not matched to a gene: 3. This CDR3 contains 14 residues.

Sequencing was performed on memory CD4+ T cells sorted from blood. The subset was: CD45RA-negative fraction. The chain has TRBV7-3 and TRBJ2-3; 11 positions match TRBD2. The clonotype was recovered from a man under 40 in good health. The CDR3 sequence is CASSLGLAGDTQYF. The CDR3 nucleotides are TGTGCCAGCAGCCTAGGACTAGCGGGAGATACGCAGTATTTT.